A selection of T cell receptor beta chains follows, all from one sample in a study of cytotoxic CD8 clonotypes in ibrutinib-treated CLL. The data were produced by immunoSEQ multiplex PCR, yet TCRdb's version contains in-frame clones alone and is incomplete. There are just over 200,000 clones in the sample; approximately 79% occur only once, and around 10% lies in the top ten. The specimen comprised PBMCs, sampled after 12 months of ibrutinib treatment. All receptors derive from a human donor with chronic lymphocytic leukemia. The conserved cysteine and the conserved F or W are not part of the CDR3 here.

V gene: TRBV4-2; CDR3 protein: ASSQIAGVNYNEQF
V gene: TRBV28; CDR3 protein: ASSIRIGGNQPQH
V gene: TRBV10-3; CDR3 protein: ATTALTQETQY
V gene: TRBV6-1; CDR3 protein: ASSEVRQNTEAF
V gene: TRBV7-8; CDR3 protein: ASSLESGGTEAF
V gene: TRBV5-4; CDR3 protein: ASSLGGGSNQPQH
V gene: TRBV6-1; CDR3 protein: ASSESPGQPQH
V gene: TRBV21-1; CDR3 protein: ASSKRHILGDYGYT
V gene: TRBV5-4; CDR3 protein: ASSLDSIAVYGYT
V gene: TRBV27; CDR3 protein: ASSLVGSSYNEQF
V gene: TRBV23-1; CDR3 protein: ASSHPGQGDSPLH
V gene: TRBV15; CDR3 protein: ATSRAPTAATYEQY
V gene: TRBV13; CDR3 protein: ASSPTRGGGQETQY
V gene: TRBV10-3; CDR3 protein: AISLRLSTDTQY
V gene: TRBV28; CDR3 protein: ASTPSGQGIQPQH
V gene: TRBV27; CDR3 protein: ASSSRRGRGISYEQY
V gene: TRBV5-1; CDR3 protein: ASSLDGHTDTQY
V gene: TRBV28; CDR3 protein: ASSASPTIYSNQPQH
V gene: TRBV28; CDR3 protein: ASYSIGYT
V gene: TRBV2; CDR3 protein: ASSLHPWTGGLEKLF
V gene: TRBV7-9; CDR3 protein: ASIPTGSNTGELF
V gene: TRBV18; CDR3 protein: ASSLRQGGQETQY
V gene: TRBV18; CDR3 protein: ASSPPWMRRDGGTEAF
V gene: TRBV5-4; CDR3 protein: ASSLDRLYGYT
V gene: TRBV7-6; CDR3 protein: ASSPEAGANQPQH
V gene: TRBV6-5; CDR3 protein: ASSYLRGPNYGYT
V gene: TRBV7-7; CDR3 protein: ASSLSYTDTQY
V gene: TRBV6-4; CDR3 protein: ASSADVYNEQF
V gene: TRBV5-1; CDR3 protein: ASSLGRDTEAF
V gene: TRBV2; CDR3 protein: ASSEAGAPYGYT
V gene: TRBV6-6; CDR3 protein: ASSALGGGNEQY
V gene: TRBV5-1; CDR3 protein: ASSLSQGVYEQY
V gene: TRBV6-5; CDR3 protein: ASSSPRQLPTGYT
V gene: TRBV23-1; CDR3 protein: ASSQPTGGRLVGGYT
V gene: TRBV6-6; CDR3 protein: ASSRRDGPYGYT
V gene: TRBV30; CDR3 protein: AYIPGQVVAF
V gene: TRBV6-5; CDR3 protein: ASGGIEQY
V gene: TRBV19; CDR3 protein: ASLPGMGSYGYT
V gene: TRBV27; CDR3 protein: ASTPMEGYTGELF
V gene: TRBV28; CDR3 protein: ASSPDYEQY
V gene: TRBV11-2; CDR3 protein: ASSFGAGITYEQY
V gene: TRBV11-2; CDR3 protein: ASSRMGGGEDTQY
V gene: TRBV6-5; CDR3 protein: ASKRSMGTNEQF
V gene: TRBV5-1; CDR3 protein: ASSFAESPPNFPPQETQY
V gene: TRBV30; CDR3 protein: AWSVLREKLF
V gene: TRBV9; CDR3 protein: ASSVGPTGGNTIY
V gene: TRBV5-1; CDR3 protein: ASRTGTGAYNEQF
V gene: TRBV4-2; CDR3 protein: ASSQEHGRTVEQF
V gene: TRBV5-1; CDR3 protein: ASTDYERLAGSSSYEQY
V gene: TRBV7-2; CDR3 protein: ASSLQTGDHEQY
V gene: TRBV18; CDR3 protein: ASSPRQGGPYEQY
V gene: TRBV9; CDR3 protein: ASSQGLAYDEQY
V gene: TRBV11-2; CDR3 protein: ASSLDGSRTGELF
V gene: TRBV5-1; CDR3 protein: ASSLYSEQETQY